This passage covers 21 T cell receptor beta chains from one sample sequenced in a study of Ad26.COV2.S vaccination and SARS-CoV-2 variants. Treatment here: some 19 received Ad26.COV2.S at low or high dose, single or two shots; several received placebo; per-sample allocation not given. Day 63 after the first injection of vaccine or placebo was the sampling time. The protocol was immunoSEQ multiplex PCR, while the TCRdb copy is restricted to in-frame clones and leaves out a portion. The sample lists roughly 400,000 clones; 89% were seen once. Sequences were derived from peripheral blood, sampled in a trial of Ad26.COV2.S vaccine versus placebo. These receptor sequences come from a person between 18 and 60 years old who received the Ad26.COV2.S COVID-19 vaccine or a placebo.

CDR3 in amino acids: CASSESGSYGYTF. The CDR3 nucleotides are TGTGCCAGCAGTGAATCGGGGAGTTATGGCTACACCTTC. J is TRBJ1-2 and V is TRBV25-1, with D unclear. CDR1 is MGHDK and CDR2 is SYGVNS in the germline V gene. Between the trimmed V and J ends, which lost 1 base and 5 bases, there was a span of 8 bases. The CDR3 extends over 13 amino acids.

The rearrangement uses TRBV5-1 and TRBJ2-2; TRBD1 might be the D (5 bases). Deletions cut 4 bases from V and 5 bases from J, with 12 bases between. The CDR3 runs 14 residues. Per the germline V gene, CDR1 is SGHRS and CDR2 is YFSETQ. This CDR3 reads CASSRQGGTGELFF. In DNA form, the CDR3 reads TGCGCCAGCAGCAGGCAGGGTGGGACCGGGGAGCTGTTTTTT.

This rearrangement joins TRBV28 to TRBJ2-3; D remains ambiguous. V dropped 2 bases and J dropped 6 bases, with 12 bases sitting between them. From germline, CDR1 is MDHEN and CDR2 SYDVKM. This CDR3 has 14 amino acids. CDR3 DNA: TGTGCCAGCAGTTTAGCCCCAGGCGGTGATACGCAGTATTTT. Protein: CASSLAPGGDTQYF.

CDR3 nucleotide sequence: TGTGCCAGCAGCTTAGGTGACAGGGGTTACGAGCAGTACTTC. It yields the protein CASSLGDRGYEQYF. V usage is TRBV7-9 and J usage is TRBJ2-7, with TRBD1 matching 8 bases. There are 14 residues in the CDR3. The germline CDR1 and CDR2 sequences are SEHNR and FQNEAQ (reference sequence). The J segment lost 4 bases and the V segment lost 1 base, leaving 3 bases of the junction unmatched.

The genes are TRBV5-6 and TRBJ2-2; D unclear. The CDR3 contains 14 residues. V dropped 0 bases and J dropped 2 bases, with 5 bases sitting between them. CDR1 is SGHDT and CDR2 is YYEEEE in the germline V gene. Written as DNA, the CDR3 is TGTGCCAGCAGCTTGGACCCAAACACCGGGGAGCTGTTTTTT. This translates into CASSLDPNTGELFF.

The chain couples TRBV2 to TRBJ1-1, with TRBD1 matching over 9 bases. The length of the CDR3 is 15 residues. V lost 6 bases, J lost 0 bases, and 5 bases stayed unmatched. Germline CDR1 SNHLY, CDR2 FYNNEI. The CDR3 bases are TGTGCCAGCAGCCCGGGGACAGGGATGAACACTGAAGCTTTCTTT. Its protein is CASSPGTGMNTEAFF.

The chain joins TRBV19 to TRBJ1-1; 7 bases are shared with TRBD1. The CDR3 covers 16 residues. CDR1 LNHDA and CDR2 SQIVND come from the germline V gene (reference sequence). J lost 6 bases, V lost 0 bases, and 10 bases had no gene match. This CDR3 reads CASSIDRTGLLAEAFF. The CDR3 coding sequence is TGTGCCAGTAGTATAGACCGGACAGGCCTCCTCGCTGAAGCTTTCTTT.

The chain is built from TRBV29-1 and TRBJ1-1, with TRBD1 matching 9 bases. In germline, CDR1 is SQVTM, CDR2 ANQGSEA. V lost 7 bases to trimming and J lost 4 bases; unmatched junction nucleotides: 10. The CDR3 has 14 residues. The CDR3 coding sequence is TGCAGCGGCTTGAGGGACAGGGTGGGCACTGAAGCTTTCTTT. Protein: CSGLRDRVGTEAFF.

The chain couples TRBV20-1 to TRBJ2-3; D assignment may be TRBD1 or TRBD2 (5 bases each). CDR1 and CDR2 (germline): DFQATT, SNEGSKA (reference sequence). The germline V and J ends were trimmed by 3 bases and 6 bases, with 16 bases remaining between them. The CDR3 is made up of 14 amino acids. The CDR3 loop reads CSASLGDGPDTQYF. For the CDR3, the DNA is TGCAGTGCTAGTTTGGGGGATGGGCCGGATACGCAGTATTTT.

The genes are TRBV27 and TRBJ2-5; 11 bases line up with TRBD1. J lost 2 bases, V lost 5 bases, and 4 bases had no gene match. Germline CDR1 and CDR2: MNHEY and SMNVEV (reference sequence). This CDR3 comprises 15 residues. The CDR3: CASSLGQGGQETQYF. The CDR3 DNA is TGTGCCAGCAGTCTGGGACAGGGGGGACAAGAGACCCAGTACTTC.

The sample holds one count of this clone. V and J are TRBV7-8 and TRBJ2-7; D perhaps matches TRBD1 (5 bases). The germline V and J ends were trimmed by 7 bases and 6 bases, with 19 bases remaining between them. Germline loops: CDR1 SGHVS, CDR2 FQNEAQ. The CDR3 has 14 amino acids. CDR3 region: CASMKSGRGTEQYF. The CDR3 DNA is TGTGCCAGCATGAAATCGGGTAGGGGCACCGAGCAGTACTTC.

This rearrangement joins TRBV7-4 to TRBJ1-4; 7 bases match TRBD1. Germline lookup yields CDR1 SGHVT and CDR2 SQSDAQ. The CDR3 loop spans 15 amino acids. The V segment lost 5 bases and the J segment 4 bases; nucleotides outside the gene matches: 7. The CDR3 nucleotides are TGTGCCAGCAGCCCGGGACAGTTCGATAATGAAAAACTGTTTTTT. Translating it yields CASSPGQFDNEKLFF.

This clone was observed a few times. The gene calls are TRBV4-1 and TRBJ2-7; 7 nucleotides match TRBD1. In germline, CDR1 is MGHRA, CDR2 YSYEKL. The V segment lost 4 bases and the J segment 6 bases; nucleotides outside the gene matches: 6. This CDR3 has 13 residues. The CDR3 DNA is TGCGCCAGCAGCCTACAACAGGGGTTCGAGCAGTACTTC. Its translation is CASSLQQGFEQYF.

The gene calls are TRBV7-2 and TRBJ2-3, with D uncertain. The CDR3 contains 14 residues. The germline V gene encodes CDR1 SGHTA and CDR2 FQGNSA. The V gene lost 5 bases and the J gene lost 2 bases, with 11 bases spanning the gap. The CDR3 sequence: CASSPRTFTDTQYF. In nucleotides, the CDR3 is TGTGCCAGCAGCCCACGGACCTTCACAGATACGCAGTATTTT. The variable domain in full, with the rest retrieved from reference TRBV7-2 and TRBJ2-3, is GAGVSQSPSNKVTEKGKDVELRCDPISGHTALYWYRQSLGQGLEFLIYFQGNSAPDKSGLPSDRFSAERTGGSVSTLTIQRTQQEDSAVYLCASSPRTFTDTQYFGPGTRLTVL.

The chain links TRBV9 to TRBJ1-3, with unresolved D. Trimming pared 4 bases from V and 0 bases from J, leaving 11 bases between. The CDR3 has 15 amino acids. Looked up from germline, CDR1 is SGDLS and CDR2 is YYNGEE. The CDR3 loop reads CASSQDGSSGNTIYF. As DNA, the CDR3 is TGTGCCAGCAGCCAGGACGGCAGCTCTGGAAACACCATATATTTT.

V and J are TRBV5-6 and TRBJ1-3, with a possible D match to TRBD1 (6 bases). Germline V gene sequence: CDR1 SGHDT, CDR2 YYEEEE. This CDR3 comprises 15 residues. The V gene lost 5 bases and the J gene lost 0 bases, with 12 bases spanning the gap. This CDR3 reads CASRKGQFSGNTIYF. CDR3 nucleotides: TGTGCCAGCAGAAAAGGACAGTTCTCTGGAAACACCATATATTTT.

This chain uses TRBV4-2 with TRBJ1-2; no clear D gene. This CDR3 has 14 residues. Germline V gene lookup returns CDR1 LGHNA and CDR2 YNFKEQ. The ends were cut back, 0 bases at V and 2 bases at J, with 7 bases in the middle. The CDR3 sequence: CASSQERTNYGYTF. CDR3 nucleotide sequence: TGTGCCAGCAGCCAAGAGCGCACGAACTATGGCTACACCTTC.

CDR3 region: CASSLAPMNTEAFF. The CDR3 coding sequence is TGTGCCAGCAGCTTGGCCCCCATGAACACTGAAGCTTTCTTT. The V gene is TRBV5-6, the J gene TRBJ1-1, with unresolved D. Looked up from germline, CDR1 is SGHDT and CDR2 is YYEEEE. The CDR3 sequence is 14 residues long. V shed 0 bases and J shed 0 bases, with 6 bases lying between them.

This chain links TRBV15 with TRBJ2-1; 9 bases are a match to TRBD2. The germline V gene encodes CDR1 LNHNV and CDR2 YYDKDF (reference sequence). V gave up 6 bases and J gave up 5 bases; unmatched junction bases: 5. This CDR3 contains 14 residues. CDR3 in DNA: TGTGCCACCAGTGTTAGCGGGAGCAACAATGAGCAGTTCTTC. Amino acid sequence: CATSVSGSNNEQFF.

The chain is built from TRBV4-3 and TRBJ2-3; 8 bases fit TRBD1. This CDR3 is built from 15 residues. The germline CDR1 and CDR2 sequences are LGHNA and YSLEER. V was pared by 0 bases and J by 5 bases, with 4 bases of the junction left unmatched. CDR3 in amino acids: CASSQDGQGRDTQYF. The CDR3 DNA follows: TGCGCCAGCAGCCAAGATGGACAGGGAAGAGATACGCAGTATTTT.

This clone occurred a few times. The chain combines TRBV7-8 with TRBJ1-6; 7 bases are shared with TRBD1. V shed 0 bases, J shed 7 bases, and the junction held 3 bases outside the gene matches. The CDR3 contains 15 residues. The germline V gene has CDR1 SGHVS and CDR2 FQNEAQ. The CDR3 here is CASSLAGQRNSPLHF. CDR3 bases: TGTGCCAGCAGCTTAGCGGGACAGAGAAATTCACCCCTCCACTTT.